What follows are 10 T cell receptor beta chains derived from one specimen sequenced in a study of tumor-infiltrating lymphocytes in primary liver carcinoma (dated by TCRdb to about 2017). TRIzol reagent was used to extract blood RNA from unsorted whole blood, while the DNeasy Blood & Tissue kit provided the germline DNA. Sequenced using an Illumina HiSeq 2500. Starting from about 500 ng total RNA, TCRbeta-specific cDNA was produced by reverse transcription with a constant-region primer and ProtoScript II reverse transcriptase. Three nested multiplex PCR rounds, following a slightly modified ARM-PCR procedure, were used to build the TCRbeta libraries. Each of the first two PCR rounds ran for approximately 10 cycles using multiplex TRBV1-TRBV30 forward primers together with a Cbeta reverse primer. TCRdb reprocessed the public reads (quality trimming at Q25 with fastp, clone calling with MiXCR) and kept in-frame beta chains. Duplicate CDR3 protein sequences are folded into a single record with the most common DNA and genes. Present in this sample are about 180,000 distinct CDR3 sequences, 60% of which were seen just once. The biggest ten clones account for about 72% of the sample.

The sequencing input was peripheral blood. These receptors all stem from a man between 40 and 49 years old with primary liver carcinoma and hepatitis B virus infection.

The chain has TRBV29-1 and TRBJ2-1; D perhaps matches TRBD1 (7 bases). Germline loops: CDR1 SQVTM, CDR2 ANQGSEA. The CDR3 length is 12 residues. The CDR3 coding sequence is TGCGGCGCGGGACAGCACTACAATGAGCAGTTCTTC. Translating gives CGAGQHYNEQFF.

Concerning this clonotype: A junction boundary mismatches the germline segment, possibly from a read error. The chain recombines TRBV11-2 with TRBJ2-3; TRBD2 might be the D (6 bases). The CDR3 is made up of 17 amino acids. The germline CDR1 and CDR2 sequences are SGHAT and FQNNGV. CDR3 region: CPSCLESGWGRQDTQYF. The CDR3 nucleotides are TGTCCCAGCTGCTTAGAGAGCGGGTGGGGCCGTCAAGATACGCAGTATTTT.

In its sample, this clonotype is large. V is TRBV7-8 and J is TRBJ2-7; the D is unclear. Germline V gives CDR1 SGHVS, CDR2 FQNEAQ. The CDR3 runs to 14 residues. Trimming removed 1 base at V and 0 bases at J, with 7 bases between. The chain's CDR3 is CASSLEISSYEQYF. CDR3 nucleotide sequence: TGTGCCAGCAGCTTAGAGATAAGCTCCTACGAGCAGTACTTC.

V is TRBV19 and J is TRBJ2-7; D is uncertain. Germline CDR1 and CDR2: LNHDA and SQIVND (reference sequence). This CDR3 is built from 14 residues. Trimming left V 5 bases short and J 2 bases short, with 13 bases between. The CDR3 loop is CASSPMAGPYEQYF. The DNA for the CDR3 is TGTGCCAGTAGTCCTATGGCCGGACCCTACGAGCAGTACTTC.

CDR3 region: CASSPSTGGLYNEQFF. CDR3 nucleotide sequence: TGTGCCAGCAGCCCCTCGACAGGGGGCCTTTACAATGAGCAGTTCTTC. The chain carries TRBV11-2 and TRBJ2-1, with 10 bases matching TRBD1. The CDR3 length is 16 residues. Unmatched junction bases numbered 8, after V lost 5 bases and J lost 4 bases. Per the germline V gene, CDR1 is SGHAT and CDR2 is FQNNGV.

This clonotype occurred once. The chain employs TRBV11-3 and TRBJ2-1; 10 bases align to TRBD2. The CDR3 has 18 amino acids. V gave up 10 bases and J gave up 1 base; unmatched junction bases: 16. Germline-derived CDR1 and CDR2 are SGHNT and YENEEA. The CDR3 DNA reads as TGTGCCACCGGAGACAGGGGACCAGCGGGAGGGTCCTACAATGAGCAGTTCTTC. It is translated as CATGDRGPAGGSYNEQFF.

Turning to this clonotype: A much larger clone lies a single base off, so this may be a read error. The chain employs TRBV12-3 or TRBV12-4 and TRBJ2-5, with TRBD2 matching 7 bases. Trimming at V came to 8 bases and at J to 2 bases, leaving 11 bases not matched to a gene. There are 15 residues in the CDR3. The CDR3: CASGWPGTNQETQYF. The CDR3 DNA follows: TGTGCCAGCGGTTGGCCCGGGACTAATCAAGAGACCCAGTACTTC.

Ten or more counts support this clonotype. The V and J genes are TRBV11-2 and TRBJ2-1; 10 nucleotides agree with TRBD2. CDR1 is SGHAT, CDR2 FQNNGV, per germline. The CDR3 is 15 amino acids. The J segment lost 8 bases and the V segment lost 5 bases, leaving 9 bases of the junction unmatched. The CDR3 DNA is TGTGCCAGCAGCGCAACTAGCGGGGATTGGGATGAGCAGTTCTTC. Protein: CASSATSGDWDEQFF.

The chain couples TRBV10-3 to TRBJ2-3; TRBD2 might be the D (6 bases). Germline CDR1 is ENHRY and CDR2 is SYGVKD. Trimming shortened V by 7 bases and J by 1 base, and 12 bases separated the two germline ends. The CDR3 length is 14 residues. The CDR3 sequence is CAITASARTDTQYF. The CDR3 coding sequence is TGTGCCATCACTGCTAGCGCACGCACAGATACGCAGTATTTT.

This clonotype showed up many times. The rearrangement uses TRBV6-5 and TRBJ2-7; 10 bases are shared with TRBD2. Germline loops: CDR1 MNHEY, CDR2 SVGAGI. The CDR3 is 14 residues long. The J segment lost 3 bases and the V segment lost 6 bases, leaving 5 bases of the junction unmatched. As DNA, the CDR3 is TGTGCCAGCAGCTTACTAGCGGGAAGCTACGAGCAGTACTTC. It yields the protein CASSLLAGSYEQYF.